Below are 9 T cell receptor beta chains sequenced from a single sample in a study of T cells in women clearing cervical HPV infection. Profiling relied on immunoSEQ multiplex PCR, and the TCRdb table lists in-frame clones only, not all of them. The sample spans 45,000 to 55,000 clones; the ten largest clones claim about 1.6%. Sequencing was done on a sample of blood buffy coat. These receptors all stem from a woman between 18 and 69 years old with a cervical HPV16 infection that either progressed to CIN3+ or cleared (not recorded which).

To note about this clone: Read coverage stops 3 residues before the CDR3 terminus; the germline J gene supplies the remainder. This chain connects TRBV19 to TRBJ2-5; unclear D gene. The CDR3 has 12 residues. Looked up from germline, CDR1 is LNHDA and CDR2 is SQIVND (reference sequence). Trimming took 2 bases from V and 7 from J, leaving 8 bases between them. The covered CDR3 bases are TGTGCCAGTAGTATACAGGAAGGGACC. The encoded protein is CASSIQEGT. The full CDR3 is CASSIQEGTQYF. The full variable domain, rest sourced from reference TRBV19 and TRBJ2-5, is DGGITQSPKYLFRKEGQNVTLSCEQNLNHDAMYWYRQDPGQGLRLIYYSQIVNDFQKGDIAEGYSVSREKKESFPLTVTSAQKNPTAFYLCASSIQEGTQYFGPGTRLLVL.

Points on this clone: The CDR3 end lies 3 residues beyond the end of the read and is filled in from the germline J gene. The chain employs TRBV20-1 and TRBJ1-3, with unresolved D. The V end lost 0 bases, the J end lost 0 bases, and 9 bases lay between the germline ends. The CDR3 consists of 15 residues. Germline V lookup: CDR1 DFQATT, CDR2 SNEGSKA (reference sequence). CDR3 bases read: TGCAGTGCTAGAGATCAGATTCTCTCTGGAAACACC. It codes for CSARDQILSGNT. The complete CDR3 reads CSARDQILSGNTIYF.

The CDR3 is CASGAGVLTEAFF. The part of the CDR3 DNA that was read is TGTGCTAGTGGAGCAGGGGTTCTGACTGAA. This chain joins TRBV12-5 and TRBJ1-1; possibly TRBD1 for D (6 bases). Read sequence stops 3 residues before the CDR3 end, and the germline J gene provides the missing end. V was pared by 6 bases and J by 5 bases, with 13 bases between. From germline, CDR1 is LGHNT and CDR2 FRNRAP. The CDR3 is 13 residues long.

Concerning this clone itself: From the germline J gene comes the end of the CDR3, since the read stops 3 residues before it. The chain links TRBV7-8 to TRBJ2-7; TRBD2 is a possible D gene (6 bases). Between the trimmed V and J ends, which lost 6 bases and 1 base, there was a span of 7 bases. CDR3 length: 12 residues. Looked up from germline, CDR1 is SGHVS and CDR2 is FQNEAQ. CDR3 protein: CASSGTSYEQYF. The covered CDR3 bases are TGTGCCAGCAGTGGGACTTCCTACGAG.

As to this clone: The read is 3 residues too short to cover the CDR3 end, so that end is filled in from the germline J gene. The chain has TRBV11-2 and TRBJ2-3; 9 bases fit TRBD2. Germline CDR1 reads SGHAT; CDR2 reads FQNNGV. The CDR3 extends over 15 amino acids. V dropped 5 bases and J dropped 5; count of bases not matched to a gene: 8. The CDR3 sequence: CASSPRGGFRDTQYF. CDR3 DNA, as far as it was read: TGTGCCAGCAGCCCGCGGGGGGGCTTTAGAGATACG.

With respect to this clone: The read ends 3 residues shy of where the CDR3 ends; the end is completed using the germline J gene. This rearrangement joins TRBV28 to TRBJ1-4, with a possible D match to TRBD1 (5 bases). The CDR3 length is 14 residues. CDR1 is MDHEN and CDR2 is SYDVKM in the germline V gene. Deletions cut 6 bases from V and 2 bases from J, with 10 bases between. The sequenced CDR3 bases are TGTGCCAGCAGATGGACATTGACTAATGAAAAA. This gives the protein CASRWTLTNEK. The whole CDR3 is CASRWTLTNEKLFF.

The CDR3 loop reads CAWSVEGLNTEAFF. The sequenced part of the CDR3 DNA is TGTGCCTGGAGTGTGGAGGGGTTGAACACTGAA. This chain connects TRBV30 to TRBJ1-1, with D perhaps TRBD1 (5 bases). The read falls 3 residues short of the CDR3 end, and the missing part is taken from the germline J gene. The CDR3 is made up of 14 amino acids. Trimming left V 0 bases short and J 0 bases short, with 8 bases between. CDR1 GTSNPN and CDR2 SVGIG come from the germline V gene (reference sequence).

Worth noting for this clone: The read is 3 residues too short to cover the CDR3 end, so that end is filled in from the germline J gene. The chain links TRBV30 to TRBJ2-3; a weak D match, TRBD2 (5 bases). Between the trimmed V and J ends, which lost 0 bases and 5 bases, there was a span of 18 bases. The germline CDR1 and CDR2 sequences are GTSNPN and SVGIG (reference sequence). This CDR3 has 16 amino acids. The part of the CDR3 DNA that was read is TGTGCCTGGAGTGTAAGGCCCACTAGGACGAGAGATACG. Protein product: CAWSVRPTRTRDT. The CDR3, in full, reads CAWSVRPTRTRDTQYF.

With respect to this clone: From the germline J gene comes the end of the CDR3, since the read stops 3 residues before it. The gene calls are TRBV20-1 and TRBJ2-7; the D gene is possibly TRBD1 (6 bases). The germline V gene has CDR1 DFQATT and CDR2 SNEGSKA (reference sequence). The V end lost 8 bases, the J end lost 3 bases, and 14 bases lay between the germline ends. The CDR3 is 12 residues long. Incomplete CDR3 DNA: TGCAGTACCCAACAGGGCGTCTACGAG. Protein: CSTQQGVYE. The complete CDR3 sequence is CSTQQGVYEQYF.